These 21 T cell receptor beta chains were all obtained from the same sample, sequenced in a study of CD4 and CD8 cells across lung adenocarcinoma regions. One entry per CDR3 protein results from TCRdb running MiXCR on the PCR reads. The sample lists 9,500 to 15,000 distinct CDR3 sequences; roughly 43% were seen once. The sample taken for sequencing was CD8+ T cells from the margin of a lung tumor. These receptors came from a female donor with lung adenocarcinoma. The CD4 and CD8 labels of this study may be unreliable.

The chain is built from TRBV6-1 and TRBJ2-3, with 12 bases fitting TRBD2. The CDR3 length is 17 residues. Germline CDR1 is MNHNS and CDR2 is SASEGT. Trimming took 5 bases from V and 2 from J; bases not matched to a gene: 8. The CDR3 spells CASSRRLAGAFTDTQYF. The CDR3 DNA reads TGTGCCAGCAGTCGACGACTAGCGGGGGCTTTCACAGATACGCAGTATTTT.

The chain employs TRBV10-2 and TRBJ1-1; D gene unclear. The CDR3 is 14 residues long. The V end lost 4 bases, the J end lost 1 base, and 10 bases lay between the germline ends. CDR1 and CDR2 from the germline V gene are WSHSY and SAAADI. CDR3 DNA: TGCGCCAGCAGTGTTGGCAGGAGGAACACTGAAGCTTTCTTT. Amino acid sequence: CASSVGRRNTEAFF.

This clonotype was found a few times. The genes are TRBV27 and TRBJ1-4; TRBD1 is a possible D gene (6 bases). The CDR3 contains 14 residues. Trimming took 6 bases from V and 7 from J, leaving 15 bases between them. Germline CDR1 and CDR2: MNHEY and SMNVEV (reference sequence). Here the CDR3 DNA reads TGTGCCAGCAGATCTGGGGGCTCCGGTGAAAAACTGTTTTTT. Protein: CASRSGGSGEKLFF. The variable domain in full, with the rest retrieved from reference TRBV27 and TRBJ1-4, is EAQVTQNPRYLITVTGKKLTVTCSQNMNHEYMSWYRQDPGLGLRQIYYSMNVEVTDKGDVPEGYKVSRKEKRNFPLILESPSPNQTSLYFCASRSGGSGEKLFFGSGTQLSVL.

This clonotype has just one count. One end of the junction fails to match germline, which may point to a read error. The V call is TRBV6-5, the J call TRBJ2-1; TRBD2 aligns across 7 bases. The DNA end is more similar to TRBJ2-7, so the J call may be wrong. The CDR3 length is 16 residues. The V gene's germline CDR1 is MNHEY and CDR2 SVGAGI. This CDR3 is CASSSWEGNFSYKQYF. The DNA of the CDR3 is TGTGCCAGCAGTTCGTGGGAGGGCAACTTCTCCTACAAGCAGTACTTC.

On this clonotype: An end of the junction does not agree with germline; a read error may underlie this. The chain joins TRBV6-1 to TRBJ2-3; 7 positions agree with TRBD2. The CDR3 is 15 amino acids. The germline gives CDR1 MNHNS, CDR2 SASEGT. The CDR3 DNA is TGTGCCAGGGGCAGAGGCGGGGGTCGCAAAGAGACCCAGTATTTC. Its translation: CARGRGGGRKETQYF.

This clonotype has only a few counts. V usage is TRBV6-1 and J usage is TRBJ2-1, with 10 bases matching TRBD2. The length of the CDR3 is 15 residues. Germline assignment: CDR1 MNHNS and CDR2 SASEGT. Unmatched junction bases numbered 2, after V lost 6 bases and J lost 0 bases. The CDR3 DNA is TGTGCCAGCAGGGCTAGCGGGAGCTCCTACAATGAGCAGTTCTTC. It is translated as CASRASGSSYNEQFF.

This clonotype was seen repeatedly, ten times or more. The genes are TRBV6-4 and TRBJ2-3, with no clear D. The CDR3 contains 13 residues. The V gene's germline CDR1 is MRHNA and CDR2 SNTAGT. The ends were cut back, 0 bases at V and 2 bases at J, with 3 bases in the middle. CDR3 sequence reads: CASSDSDTDTQYF. The CDR3 DNA reads as TGTGCCAGCAGTGACTCCGACACAGATACGCAGTATTTT.

This clonotype was counted at least ten times. The chain couples TRBV7-2 to TRBJ2-2; the D call may be TRBD1 or TRBD2 (6 bases each). The CDR3 contains 19 residues. Germline loops: CDR1 SGHTA, CDR2 FQGNSA. The V end lost 1 base, the J end lost 4 bases, and 22 bases lay between the germline ends. CDR3: CASSLGPAGTPSFTGELFF. The CDR3 DNA follows: TGTGCCAGCAGCTTAGGACCTGCGGGGACACCATCTTTCACCGGGGAGCTGTTTTTT.

The chain is built from TRBV12-3 or TRBV12-4 and TRBJ2-1, with D perhaps TRBD2 (7 bases). The V end lost 4 bases, the J end lost 5 bases, and 24 bases lay between the germline ends. The CDR3 extends over 18 amino acids. In DNA, the CDR3 is TGTGCCAGCAGTTGGTGGGGGGGGGGGGGGGGGGGCGACAATGAGCAGTTCTTC. Residues: CASSWWGGGGGGDNEQFF.

This CDR3 is CASGFGVYNEQFF. The CDR3, as DNA: TGTGCTAGTGGTTTCGGAGTCTACAATGAGCAGTTCTTC. The chain is built from TRBV12-5 and TRBJ2-1; no reliable D call. CDR3 size: 13 residues. V was trimmed by 3 bases and J by 3 bases, leaving 6 bases between them. Germline V gene data show CDR1 as LGHNT and CDR2 as FRNRAP. The full variable domain, in which reference TRBV12-5 and TRBJ2-1 provide the parts outside the CDR3, is DARVTQTPRHKVTEMGQEVTMRCQPILGHNTVFWYRQTMMQGLELLAYFRNRAPLDDSGMPKDRFSAEMPDATLATLKIQPSEPRDSAVYFCASGFGVYNEQFFGPGTRLTVL.

J is TRBJ1-3 and V is TRBV15; tentatively, D is TRBD1 (5 bases). Trimming stripped 1 base from V and 0 bases from J, with 10 bases between. This CDR3 contains 16 residues. From germline, CDR1 is LNHNV and CDR2 YYDKDF (reference sequence). CDR3 loop: CATSRGQYSSGNTIYF. In DNA, the CDR3 is TGTGCCACCAGCAGAGGACAGTATTCCTCTGGAAACACCATATATTTT.

Sample share makes this clonotype medium-sized (0.01 to 0.1%). J is TRBJ2-3 and V is TRBV12-3 or TRBV12-4, with unresolved D. The CDR3 contains 13 residues. V was pared by 7 bases and J by 4 bases, with 12 bases between. As DNA, the CDR3 is TGTGCCAGCATTAACTCGGTGGCAGATACGCAGTATTTT. Protein product: CASINSVADTQYF.

This chain uses TRBV6-1 with TRBJ2-5, with a weak D call TRBD1 (6 bases). CDR3 length equals 14 residues. V was pared by 8 bases and J by 7 bases, with 20 bases between. CDR1 and CDR2 from the germline V gene are MNHNS and SASEGT. The CDR3 reads CASRNPGDRGTQYF. CDR3 bases: TGTGCCAGCCGGAACCCAGGGGATCGGGGGACCCAGTACTTC.

The sample holds a few counts of this clonotype. This clone may be a read error of a much larger clone one base away. The rearrangement joins TRBV6-1 to TRBJ2-5, with 8 positions matching TRBD2. There are 15 residues in the CDR3. CDR1 and CDR2 (germline): MNHNS, SASEGT. J gave up 11 bases and V 5 bases, and 16 bases lay outside the gene matches. The CDR3 coding sequence is TGTGCCAGCAGTCCGGAGCGGGGGCGAGACAATGAGCAGTACTTC. Encoded protein: CASSPERGRDNEQYF.

By frequency in the sample, this clonotype is medium-sized (0.01 to 0.1%). This rearrangement joins TRBV12-5 to TRBJ2-5; 10 positions match TRBD1. Trimming took 5 bases from V and 5 from J; bases not matched to a gene: 11. CDR1 and CDR2 (germline): LGHNT, FRNRAP. The CDR3 is 16 amino acids. The DNA of the CDR3 is TGTGCTAGTGGTAACATCGGGACAGGGGTCGGTGAGACCCAGTACTTC. This encodes CASGNIGTGVGETQYF.

Turning to this clonotype: One junction end disagrees with the germline gene, perhaps due to a read error. V is TRBV5-4 and J is TRBJ2-3; D remains ambiguous. The CDR3 has 13 residues. Germline V CDR1 and CDR2: SGHNT, YYREEE (reference sequence). The CDR3 loop reads CASSLASRDTQYF. The DNA of the CDR3 is TGTGCCAGCAGCTTGGCGAGCAGAGATACGCAGTATTTT.

This chain joins TRBV6-1 and TRBJ2-1; maybe TRBD2 (7 bases). The J call could be wrong; TRBJ2-4 is a better fit for the DNA end. The CDR3 spans 14 residues. The germline V gene encodes CDR1 MNHNS and CDR2 SASEGT. CDR3 residues: CASRGGGAQKTQYF. CDR3 bases: TGTGCCAGCAGGGGGGGGGGGGCCCAAAAGACTCAGTACTTC.

V gene TRBV10-3 combines with J gene TRBJ2-2, with 9 nucleotides matching TRBD1. In germline, CDR1 is ENHRY, CDR2 SYGVKD. With V trimmed by 3 bases and J by 3 bases, 2 bases remained unmatched. The CDR3 runs 15 residues. The CDR3 DNA follows: TGTGCCATCAGTGAATGGGACAGGGACACCGGGGAGCTGTTTTTT. Translation: CAISEWDRDTGELFF.

Note on this clonotype: Its ends do not fully match the called genes, so a read error is possible. The J gene is TRBJ2-3, the V gene TRBV25-1, with 8 bases identical to TRBD1. Germline CDR1 reads MGHDK; CDR2 reads SYGVNS. The CDR3 is 16 residues long. CDR3 in amino acids: CASSEVRAGGVDMQYF. The CDR3 region has the DNA TGTGCCAGCAGTGAAGTTCGGGCAGGGGGCGTAGATATGCAGTATTTC.

The genes are TRBV5-1 and TRBJ2-7, with 7 bases that match TRBD1. Germline V gene sequence: CDR1 SGHRS, CDR2 YFSETQ. Trimming at V came to 0 bases and at J to 3 bases, leaving 6 bases not matched to a gene. The CDR3 has 15 residues. For the CDR3, the DNA is TGCGCCAGCAGCTTGGCCCCGGGACAGAACTACGAGCAGTACTTC. Its translation: CASSLAPGQNYEQYF.

The chain carries TRBV6-5 and TRBJ2-7; possibly TRBD2 for D (5 bases). The V gene lost 3 bases and the J gene lost 4 bases, with 16 bases spanning the gap. The CDR3 is 15 residues long. CDR1 is MNHEY, CDR2 SVGAGI, per germline. The CDR3 DNA reads TGTGCCAGCAGTTATGTTGGGAGCAATGAGTACGAGCAGTACTTC. It specifies CASSYVGSNEYEQYF.